The T cell receptor (beta chain) described here comes from a study of blood T cells in healthy people across ages. Study-level points and caveats: A conclusive naive versus antigen-experienced comparison was prevented by the unsorted PBMCs.

The second PCR ran roughly 7 to 12 cycles with a sample-barcoded 5' primer and J-beta primers. There were at least 3 million CDR3-containing paired-end reads obtained from each sample. TCRdb ran MiXCR on the 5' RACE reads and lists one entry per CDR3 protein. The data show approximately 850,000 distinct CDR3 sequences, around 42% seen once. This clonotype appeared a few times. Antigen: not known. The V gene lost 5 bases and the J gene lost 2 bases, with 16 bases spanning the gap. Germline V gene data show CDR1 as SGHTA and CDR2 as FQGNSA. This CDR3 has 15 residues. The study recruited healthy Caucasian donors from Russia who were aged about 6 to 100.

Material: blood. The source is a man aged 60 to 75 in good health. The chain combines TRBV7-2 with TRBJ2-7, with D perhaps being TRBD1 or TRBD2 (5 bases each). CDR3 protein: CASSTRQYGPYEQYF. In nucleotides, the CDR3 is TGTGCCAGCAGCACTAGACAGTATGGTCCCTACGAGCAGTACTTC.